Sequencing of this T cell receptor beta chain was carried out in a study of CD8+ T cells in alopecia areata. Turning to the study itself: The study gave treated patients oral tofacitinib at 5 to 10 mg twice daily. Study-level results: In blood and scalp, many expanded lesional clones persisted during tofacitinib.

V was cut by 6 bases and J by 4 bases, with 9 bases left in between. The CDR3 spans 12 residues. Germline values: CDR1 MNHEY, CDR2 SVGAGI. Sequencing templates came from extracted RNA that was reverse transcribed into cDNA. TCRdb keeps only in-frame clones here, not all; method: immunoSEQ multiplex PCR. This table holds around 120,000 clones, 58% found once. Notes on this clone: The antigen remains undetermined.

Treatment of the sample: oral pan-JAK inhibitor, 5-10 mg twice daily. Peripheral blood samples and lesional scalp punch biopsies were obtained from alopecia areata patients. Both CD4+ and CD8+ T cells were separated by sorting PBMCs. This clonotype was obtained from a human donor with alopecia areata. The chain carries TRBV6-5 and TRBJ1-2; D not certain. The sequenced sample was CD8+ T cells sorted from blood, obtained at week 4, from a patient treated with tofacitinib. The CDR3 coding sequence is TGTGCCAGCAGCCAGGACGGCTATGGCTACACCTTC. Translation gives CASSQDGYGYTF.